One sample yielded the 3 T cell receptor beta chains listed below, sequenced in a study of monozygotic twins with inflammatory bowel disease. TCRdb derives one entry per CDR3 protein from the 5' RACE reads, leaving out DNA. The sample has a few hundred thousand distinct CDR3 sequences; the top ten hold around 1.5%. What was sequenced was blood. The receptors shown here come from a human donor with ulcerative colitis or Crohn's disease, or a healthy co-twin of an affected twin (not recorded which).

The V and J genes are TRBV2 and TRBJ2-3; checking the TCRdb D call of TRBD2 is not possible without DNA. This CDR3 spans 13 amino acids. Germline CDR1 is SNHLY and CDR2 is FYNNEI. CDR3 in amino acids: CAIFAGGTDTQYF.

The chain combines TRBV6-2 or TRBV6-3 with TRBJ2-7; TCRdb calls TRBD1, which cannot be checked without DNA. Germline-derived CDR1 and CDR2 are MNHEY and SVGEGT. The CDR3 has 17 amino acids. The CDR3 here is CASTEDRVLNSHYEQYF.

The gene calls are TRBV20-1 and TRBJ2-3; checking the TCRdb D call of TRBD1 is not possible without DNA. The CDR3 consists of 14 residues. Germline V gene lookup returns CDR1 DFQATT and CDR2 SNEGSKA (reference sequence). The CDR3 is CSASQGWSTDTQYF.